The sequence of this T cell receptor (beta chain) was determined in a study of tumor-infiltrating lymphocytes in localized non-small cell lung cancer. As concerns this clone: Its cognate antigen is unknown.

The CDR3 is 10 residues long. Trimming removed 0 bases at V and 8 bases at J, with 2 bases between. The germline CDR1 and CDR2 sequences are GTSNPN and SVGIG (reference sequence). Study-wide results and limits: Tumors had more T cell infiltration than uninvolved lung, per TCRbeta sequencing and CD3 counts. Tumor T-cell fraction was not associated with recurrence-free survival. IM1 and IM2 tumors showed no difference in T-cell fraction. TCR sequencing covered a subset of patients with enough tissue.

TCRdb keeps only in-frame clones here, not all; method: immunoSEQ multiplex PCR. This sample has under 8,500 clones, with roughly 70% found just once. This receptor was obtained from a human donor with non-small cell lung cancer. The chain has TRBV30 and TRBJ2-1, with D unresolved. The sample was lung tumor tissue. DNA of the CDR3: TGTGCCTGGAGTGTTTATGAGCAGTTCTTC. Translating gives CAWSVYEQFF.